The source of this T cell receptor (beta chain) is a study of T cell responses to AZD1222 COVID-19 vaccine. V dropped 4 bases and J dropped 5; count of bases not matched to a gene: 7. Germline loops: CDR1 SEHNR, CDR2 FQNEAQ (reference sequence). The CDR3 length is 14 residues. Method: immunoSEQ multiplex PCR; TCRdb's copy keeps in-frame clones and lacks some. This sample yields 150,000 to 200,000 clones, of which about 87% are seen a single time; around 2.9% belongs to the top ten. Whole-study findings and limits: Unmutated variant regions are reportedly the target of nearly half of TCRs that are spike-specific. Repertoire sampling was restricted to post-peak T cell response timepoints. The breadth and depth of Spike-specific TCRs increased once two AZD1222 doses had been given. Baseline serostatus was positive in only five to seven AZD1222 recipients.

With respect to this clone: The antigen remains unidentified.

The material sequenced was peripheral blood, taken on day 0 of MenACWY control vaccination. The sequence was obtained from an adult in good health. V usage is TRBV7-9 and J usage is TRBJ1-2, with 7 positions matching TRBD1. This CDR3 is CASSSSGTVYGYTF. The CDR3 DNA is TGTGCCAGCAGCTCCTCCGGGACAGTTTATGGCTACACCTTC. Full variable domain (outside the CDR3, taken from reference TRBV7-9 and TRBJ1-2): DTGVSQNPRHKITKRGQNVTFRCDPISEHNRLYWYRQTLGQGPEFLTYFQNEAQLEKSRLLSDRFSAERPKGSFSTLEIQRTEQGDSAMYLCASSSSGTVYGYTFGSGTRLTVV.